Detailed here is one T cell receptor (beta chain). Its antigen is unidentified. The assay used deep level. Replicate sorted-subset PCRs were loaded with 150 to 250 ng DNA, 29,000 or so T cell genomes. This table comes from immunoSEQ multiplex PCR, and its TCRdb copy is limited to in-frame clones, with some not included. This sample yields more than 1 million clones, of which about four fifths are seen a single time; 0.52% belongs to the top ten. This record belongs to a study of shared clonotypes between healthy human individuals. In germline, CDR1 is LNHNV, CDR2 YYDKDF (reference sequence). CDR3 size: 17 residues. V shed 5 bases and J shed 1 base, with 20 bases lying between them. General study results and limits: Across subsets, estimated richness was generally greater for naive than for memory populations.

The chain links TRBV15 to TRBJ2-5; D is unresolved. The clonotype comes from a man between 18 and 35 years old in good health. Some clones in this sample may be carry-over from other donors' samples. The sequenced material came from memory CD4+ T cells from PBMCs. The subset: CD45RA-negative fraction. CDR3 coding DNA: TGTGCCACCAGCGTAGAGGAGTATTTGTTGGGCCAAGAGACCCAGTACTTC. This sequence encodes CATSVEEYLLGQETQYF. The full variable domain, completed using reference TRBV15 and TRBJ2-5, is DAMVIQNPRYQVTQFGKPVTLSCSQTLNHNVMYWYQQKSSQAPKLLFHYYDKDFNNEADTPDNFQSRRPNTSFCFLDIRSPGLGDTAMYLCATSVEEYLLGQETQYFGPGTRLLVL.